The 11 T cell receptor beta chains reported below all come from one sample, sequenced in a study of PD-L1 blockade in urothelial cancer. Data came from immunoSEQ multiplex PCR; TCRdb stores just in-frame clones and leaves some out. The sample has around 26,000 clones, roughly 90% seen once; the top ten hold 25% to 40%. Sequences were derived from PBMCs, sampled around atezolizumab (anti-PD-L1) treatment. The receptor source for this set is a man aged 55 to 69 with urothelial cancer.

This clone was counted a single time. The chain has TRBV9 and TRBJ1-3; tentative D call: TRBD1 (6 bases). Looked up from germline, CDR1 is SGDLS and CDR2 is YYNGEE. The CDR3 totals 14 residues. Trimming took off 0 bases at V and 6 bases at J, with 10 bases between the two ends. CDR3 in amino acids: CASSVEGGVNTIYF. DNA of the CDR3: TGTGCCAGCAGCGTAGAAGGGGGAGTAAACACCATATATTTT. The full variable domain, rest sourced from reference TRBV9 and TRBJ1-3, is DSGVTQTPKHLITATGQRVTLRCSPRSGDLSVYWYQQSLDQGLQFLIQYYNGEERAKGNILERFSAQQFPDLHSELNLSSLELGDSALYFCASSVEGGVNTIYFGEGSWLTVV.

V usage is TRBV7-2 and J usage is TRBJ2-6, with D unclear. V lost 5 bases, J lost 1 base, and 9 bases lay in between. Looked up from germline, CDR1 is SGHTA and CDR2 is FQGNSA. CDR3 length: 15 residues. This CDR3 reads CASSLDLSGANVLTF. DNA of the CDR3: TGTGCCAGCAGCCTAGACCTATCTGGGGCCAACGTCCTGACTTTC.

The V call is TRBV5-1, the J call TRBJ1-2; 11 bases map to TRBD1. V gave up 4 bases and J gave up 4 bases; unmatched junction bases: 6. Germline lookup yields CDR1 SGHRS and CDR2 YFSETQ. This CDR3 region has 15 residues. The CDR3 spells CASSPGQGAGYGYTF. CDR3 sequence (DNA): TGCGCCAGCAGCCCTGGACAGGGGGCTGGCTATGGCTACACCTTC.

This clone was found once. This sequence joins TRBV5-6 and TRBJ2-7; TRBD2 aligns across 8 bases. The trim removed 6 bases at V and 5 bases at J, leaving 16 bases unmatched. Per germline, CDR1 SGHDT and CDR2 YYEEEE. CDR3 size: 16 residues. The CDR3 DNA is TGTGCCAGCACCCACGGGTCGGGAGGGCCTTGGCACGAGCAGTACTTC. As protein: CASTHGSGGPWHEQYF.

Only a few counts were recorded for this clone. In nucleotides, the CDR3 is TGCGCCAGCAGGGCCGGGACAGGGGGCTACGAGCAGTACTTC. It codes for CASRAGTGGYEQYF. The genes are TRBV5-1 and TRBJ2-7; TRBD1 agrees at 11 bases. With V trimmed by 5 bases and J by 3 bases, 4 bases remained unmatched. The CDR3 extends over 14 amino acids. Germline CDR1 and CDR2: SGHRS and YFSETQ.

The V gene is TRBV10-3, the J gene TRBJ2-5; 9 nucleotides line up with TRBD2. The V gene end was trimmed by 0 bases and the J gene end by 5 bases; junction bases not matched to a gene: 7. This CDR3 contains 16 residues. Germline assignment: CDR1 ENHRY and CDR2 SYGVKD. The CDR3 here is CAISESPSGDLETQYF. For the CDR3, the DNA is TGTGCCATCAGTGAGTCGCCTAGCGGGGATCTTGAGACCCAGTACTTC.

The CDR3 nucleotides read TGTGCCAGCAGTGGGAGCTCCTACAATGAGCAGTTCTTC. This encodes CASSGSSYNEQFF. V is TRBV11-3 and J is TRBJ2-1; D perhaps matches TRBD2 (5 bases). Germline CDR1 SGHNT, CDR2 YENEEA. The CDR3 extends over 13 amino acids. V was cut by 6 bases and J by 0 bases, with 6 bases left in between.

The gene calls are TRBV5-1 and TRBJ2-7, with D possibly matching TRBD2 (7 bases). CDR1 and CDR2 (germline): SGHRS, YFSETQ. V lost 5 bases, J lost 2 bases, and 14 bases lay in between. The CDR3 extends over 14 amino acids. The CDR3 DNA reads as TGCGCCAGCAGGGGGGGGGCAAGCCCCTACGAGCAGTACTTC. This sequence encodes CASRGGASPYEQYF.

The rearrangement joins TRBV18 to TRBJ1-2, with D possibly matching TRBD1 (5 bases). In germline, CDR1 is KGHSH, CDR2 LQKENI. This CDR3 has 13 residues. Trimming took 6 bases from V and 10 from J, leaving 18 bases between them. The CDR3, as DNA: TGTGCCAGCTCCCGGGGGGTAGTCGAGGCCTACACCTTC. Encoded protein: CASSRGVVEAYTF.

This chain uses TRBV7-9 with TRBJ1-2; D unclear. Germline CDR1 SEHNR, CDR2 FQNEAQ (reference sequence). The ends were cut back, 0 bases at V and 8 bases at J, with 13 bases in the middle. The CDR3 covers 14 residues. Here the CDR3 reads CASSLANTAEGYTF. The CDR3 region has the DNA TGTGCCAGCAGCTTAGCGAATACAGCTGAGGGCTACACCTTC.

The chain carries TRBV4-1 and TRBJ2-6; D call uncertain. Deletions cut 0 bases from V and 1 base from J, with 10 bases between. Germline assignment: CDR1 MGHRA and CDR2 YSYEKL. This CDR3 has 17 residues. The CDR3 sequence: CASSQDGQLSGANVLTF. CDR3 coding DNA: TGCGCCAGCAGCCAAGATGGCCAGTTATCTGGGGCCAACGTCCTGACTTTC.